Below, one T cell receptor beta chain is given with its context. The source of the sample is a study of blood T cells in healthy people across ages. It was with a sample-barcoded 5' primer and a J-beta primer mix that a second PCR of roughly 7 to 12 cycles was run. TCRdb re-called the 5' RACE reads through MiXCR, storing one row per CDR3 protein. The profile shows about 1.8 million distinct CDR3 sequences, roughly 52% of them singletons. The sample providers were healthy Caucasian people from Russia, aged roughly 6 to 90. V lost 5 bases to trimming and J lost 11 bases, with 21 bases between them. CDR3 length: 14 residues. Germline V gene lookup returns CDR1 MNHEY and CDR2 SVGEGT.

Sequencing was carried out using blood. The chain is built from TRBV6-2 or TRBV6-3 and TRBJ2-5; D is uncertain. This sequence was found in a woman aged 40-49 years in good health. CDR3 nucleotides: TGTGCCAGCAGTCCCCGCGGTAGGATGGCTGAGCAGTACTTC. Translating it yields CASSPRGRMAEQYF.